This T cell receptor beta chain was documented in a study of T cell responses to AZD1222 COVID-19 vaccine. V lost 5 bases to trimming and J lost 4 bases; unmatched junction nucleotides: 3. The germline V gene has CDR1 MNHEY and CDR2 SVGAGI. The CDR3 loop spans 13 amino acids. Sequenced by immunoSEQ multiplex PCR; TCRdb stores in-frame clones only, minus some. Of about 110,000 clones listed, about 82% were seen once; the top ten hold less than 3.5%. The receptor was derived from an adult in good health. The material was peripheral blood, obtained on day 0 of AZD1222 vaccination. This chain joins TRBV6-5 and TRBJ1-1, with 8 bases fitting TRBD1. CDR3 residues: CASSQQGGTEAFF. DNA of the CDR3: TGTGCCAGCAGTCAACAGGGGGGCACTGAAGCTTTCTTT.